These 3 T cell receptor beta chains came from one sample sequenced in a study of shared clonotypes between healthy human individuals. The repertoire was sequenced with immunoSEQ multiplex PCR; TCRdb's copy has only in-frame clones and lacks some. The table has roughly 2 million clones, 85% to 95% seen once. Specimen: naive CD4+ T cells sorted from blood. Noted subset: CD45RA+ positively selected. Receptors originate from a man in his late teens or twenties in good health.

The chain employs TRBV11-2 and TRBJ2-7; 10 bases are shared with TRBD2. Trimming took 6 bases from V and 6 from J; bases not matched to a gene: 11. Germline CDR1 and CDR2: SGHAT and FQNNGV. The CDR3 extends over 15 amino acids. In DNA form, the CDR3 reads TGTGCCAGCAGTCAACAGCGGGGGGGCCAGATCGAGCAGTACTTC. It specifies CASSQQRGGQIEQYF.

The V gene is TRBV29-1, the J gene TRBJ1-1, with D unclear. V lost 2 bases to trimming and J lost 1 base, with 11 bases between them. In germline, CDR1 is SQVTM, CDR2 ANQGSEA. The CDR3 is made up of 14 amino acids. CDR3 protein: CSVELWKENTEAFF. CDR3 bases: TGCAGCGTTGAACTATGGAAAGAGAACACTGAAGCTTTCTTT.

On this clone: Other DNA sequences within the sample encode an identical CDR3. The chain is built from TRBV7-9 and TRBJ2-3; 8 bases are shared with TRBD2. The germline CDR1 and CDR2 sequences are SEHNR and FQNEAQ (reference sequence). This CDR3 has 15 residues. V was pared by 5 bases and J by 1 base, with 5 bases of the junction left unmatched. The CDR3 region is CASSPPGRGTDTQYF. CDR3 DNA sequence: TGTGCCAGCAGCCCTCCCGGGAGGGGCACAGATACGCAGTATTTT.